The sequence of this T cell receptor (beta chain) was determined in a study of a mutant IDH1 vaccine in newly diagnosed glioma. A remark on this clone: The antigen is undetermined.

Stated time point: week 35, safety follow-up. Each dose of the vaccine consisted of 300 ug of mutant IDH1 20-mer peptide, with topical imiquimod. The CDR3 extends over 14 amino acids. The V and J ends lost 0 bases and 3 bases respectively, with 8 bases between them. In germline, CDR1 is SGHNT, CDR2 YYREEE (reference sequence). Measured with immunoSEQ multiplex PCR; TCRdb has only the in-frame clones, and not every one. The sample gives roughly 25,000 clones, less than 85% of which show up once; about a third is in the top ten. Source: PBMCs, taken from a glioma patient whose treatment included an IDH1 peptide vaccine. This clonotype originated in a man aged 25 to 45 with glioma. The V gene is TRBV5-4, the J gene TRBJ2-3; D is uncertain. CDR3: CASSLAVRTDTQYF. In nucleotides, the CDR3 is TGTGCCAGCAGCTTGGCCGTAAGGACAGATACGCAGTATTTT.